Listed below are T cell receptor beta chains from one sample, sequenced in a study of cytotoxic CD8 clonotypes in ibrutinib-treated CLL. Sequenced by immunoSEQ multiplex PCR; TCRdb stores in-frame clones only, minus some. The sample yields about 160,000 clones, approximately 84% seen once. The sample was PBMCs, taken after 24 months of ibrutinib treatment. Receptor source: a human donor with chronic lymphocytic leukemia. Each CDR3 is given with its conserved first and last residue.

V	J	CDR3
TRBV7-2	TRBJ2-5	CASSLGGSRQETQYF
TRBV7-8	TRBJ2-1	CASRDQGLAFGEQFF
TRBV9	TRBJ2-2	CASSVGTGPTGELFF
TRBV5-1	TRBJ1-1	CASSWEGSEAFF
TRBV7-3	TRBJ1-1	CASSLDRTTEAFF
TRBV19	TRBJ2-5	CASSRRVISAGGPEETQYF
TRBV5-4	TRBJ2-3	CAGEEADTQYF
TRBV18	TRBJ2-1	CASSPKPETSGVSNEQFF
TRBV19	TRBJ1-5	CASSIRPGSSNQPQHF
TRBV9	TRBJ2-1	CASSILADEQFF
TRBV5-1	TRBJ1-2	CASCPQGNYGYTF
TRBV19	TRBJ1-2	CASTGQVPGYTF
TRBV6-5	TRBJ2-1	CASSFWTDNEQFF
TRBV28	TRBJ1-5	CASSSPSALVQPQHF
TRBV28	TRBJ1-5	CASKGPRRGGSLNQPQHF
TRBV2	TRBJ2-3	CASRLAGDTQYF
TRBV27	TRBJ2-1	CASSLSGLAGNNEQFF
TRBV5-8	TRBJ1-5	CASQFRGGGAGQPQHF
TRBV28	TRBJ1-5	CASSSDRAGVHQPQHF
TRBV28	TRBJ1-3	CASSLEGAGGNTIYF
TRBV7-9	TRBJ1-4	CASSLGWQSTELFF
TRBV7-9	TRBJ2-1	CASSPRGVAYNEQFF
TRBV5-1	TRBJ2-1	CASSLEGRDHNEQFF
TRBV14	TRBJ1-3	CASSQDKRSGNTIYF
TRBV18	TRBJ2-2	CASSPNRGNTGELFF
TRBV28	TRBJ1-4	CASRATNEKLFF
TRBV5-1	TRBJ2-6	CASSVDGPGANVLTF
TRBV19	TRBJ1-4	CASSLGNAHEKLFF
TRBV5-6	TRBJ1-2	CASSLGGLVAYGYTF
TRBV6-1	TRBJ2-7	CASSPRQLYEQYF
TRBV6-6	TRBJ2-5	CASRTGTSGYETQYF
TRBV9	TRBJ2-1	CASSVEGTAVGEQFF
TRBV4-2	TRBJ1-2	CASSQTGLYGYTF
TRBV10-3	TRBJ2-7	CAISGGLADYEQYF
TRBV30	TRBJ1-1	CAWSLGQFDTEAFF
TRBV9	TRBJ2-5	CASSPRDRETQYF
TRBV14	TRBJ2-5	CASSQDKGPFETQYF
TRBV6-5	TRBJ2-3	CASSKTSGNTDTQYF
TRBV13	TRBJ2-7	CASSQRWAGPYEQYF
TRBV5-1	TRBJ1-4	CASSIRQFEKLFF
TRBV30	TRBJ2-5	CAWDRNQGIQETQYF
TRBV5-4	TRBJ2-3	CASSLGQNTDTQYF
TRBV7-2	TRBJ2-3	CASRVGGRTDTQYF
TRBV7-6	TRBJ2-7	CASSLSGTGMYDEQYF
TRBV7-2	TRBJ2-3	CASSSPTSGGTQYF
TRBV5-6	TRBJ1-5	CASSLVARGQGNQPQHF
TRBV7-9	TRBJ2-1	CASRGLAGGPNEQFF
TRBV19	TRBJ2-7	CASSSGGTDYEQYF
TRBV6-5	TRBJ2-7	CASSQAGTGTHEQYF
TRBV10-1	TRBJ1-4	CASSESLGSVNEKLFF
TRBV28	TRBJ2-7	CASSLWVSYEQYF
TRBV21-1	TRBJ2-1	CASSKAALRNEQFF
TRBV18	TRBJ2-1	CASSWTGGTYNEQFF
TRBV20-1	TRBJ2-5	CSGGQETQYF